These 10 T cell receptor beta chains originate from one sample sequenced in a study of cytomegalovirus exposure and HLA in healthy donors. PCR amplification relied on 60 Vbeta primers (plus 13 Jbeta primers). The method was immunoSEQ multiplex PCR; TCRdb's version includes in-frame clones alone and lacks a portion of them. The top ten hold roughly a tenth of the sample, which has approximately 110,000 clones, approximately 66% seen once. Sequencing was performed on PBMCs. These receptors originate from a man aged 40-50 years in good health and CMV-seropositive.

This rearrangement joins TRBV7-2 to TRBJ1-4, with D possibly TRBD1 on 5 matching bases. The CDR3 contains 16 residues. V was cut by 1 base and J by 8 bases, with 17 bases left in between. Germline CDR1 SGHTA, CDR2 FQGNSA. The CDR3 bases are TGTGCCAGCAGCTTAGTTTGGGGCGGGGGTGGCGAAAAACTGTTTTTT. Translation: CASSLVWGGGGEKLFF. The variable domain in full, with the rest retrieved from reference TRBV7-2 and TRBJ1-4, is GAGVSQSPSNKVTEKGKDVELRCDPISGHTALYWYRQSLGQGLEFLIYFQGNSAPDKSGLPSDRFSAERTGGSVSTLTIQRTQQEDSAVYLCASSLVWGGGGEKLFFGSGTQLSVL.

This sequence joins TRBV19 and TRBJ2-1, with 10 nucleotides matching TRBD2. After removal of 4 bases from V and 6 bases from J, the junction contained 6 bases not matched to a gene. The CDR3 sequence is 15 residues long. CDR1 and CDR2 (germline): LNHDA, SQIVND (reference sequence). In nucleotides, the CDR3 is TGTGCCAGTAGTAGCCTAGCGGGAGTCTCCAATGAGCAGTTCTTC. Translated: CASSSLAGVSNEQFF.

V and J are TRBV9 and TRBJ2-1, with 7 nucleotides matching TRBD2. The CDR3 sequence is 15 residues long. V was clipped by 4 bases and J by 8 bases; unmatched bases: 12. Germline V gives CDR1 SGDLS, CDR2 YYNGEE. The CDR3 protein is CASSPPGGSVDEQFF. CDR3 coding DNA: TGTGCCAGCAGCCCCCCTGGCGGGAGTGTCGATGAGCAGTTCTTC.

The chain links TRBV6-1 to TRBJ2-7; D unclear. This CDR3 comprises 12 residues. Germline V gives CDR1 MNHNS, CDR2 SASEGT. V lost 4 bases to trimming and J lost 3 bases, with 7 bases between them. In DNA form, the CDR3 reads TGTGCCAGCAGTGTCGGAGACTACGAGCAGTACTTC. Translated, it gives CASSVGDYEQYF.

In this sample, this clone turned up a few times. V and J are TRBV13 and TRBJ1-1; TRBD1 might be the D (6 bases). Trimming left V 7 bases short and J 3 bases short, with 12 bases between. The CDR3 is 13 amino acids. The V gene's germline CDR1 is PRHDT and CDR2 FYEKMQ (reference sequence). This chain's CDR3 is CASTPPGDTEAFF. The CDR3 DNA reads as TGTGCCAGCACCCCCCCAGGGGACACTGAAGCTTTCTTT.

The genes are TRBV5-6 and TRBJ2-7, with TRBD1 as a possible D gene (5 bases). V lost 4 bases, J lost 4 bases, and 21 bases lay in between. The CDR3 extends over 16 amino acids. Germline lookup yields CDR1 SGHDT and CDR2 YYEEEE. DNA of the CDR3: TGTGCCAGCAGCAAACAAGGGGTGATTTTGACGTACGAGCAGTACTTC. This encodes CASSKQGVILTYEQYF.

The sample holds a few counts of this clone. V usage is TRBV28 and J usage is TRBJ2-7; weak D call: TRBD2 (6 bases). The V gene lost 7 bases and the J gene lost 1 base, with 11 bases spanning the gap. The CDR3 totals 13 residues. Germline V gene sequence: CDR1 MDHEN, CDR2 SYDVKM. The CDR3, as DNA: TGTGCCAGCACCCTGGGGGGATCCTACGAGCAGTACTTC. Its translation is CASTLGGSYEQYF.

The chain recombines TRBV4-1 with TRBJ2-5, with D possibly matching TRBD1 (6 bases). The CDR3 is made up of 16 amino acids. Germline CDR1 MGHRA, CDR2 YSYEKL. The V and J ends lost 4 bases and 2 bases respectively, with 17 bases between them. CDR3 sequence: CASSPVQGPEQETQYF. The CDR3 region has the DNA TGCGCCAGCAGCCCAGTACAGGGACCCGAACAAGAGACCCAGTACTTC.

The CDR3 region has the DNA TGCGCCAGCAGCCCCATGACAGGGGGCAAGGAGGATACGCAGTATTTT. This translates into CASSPMTGGKEDTQYF. The chain links TRBV5-1 to TRBJ2-3, with 10 bases fitting TRBD1. Germline lookup yields CDR1 SGHRS and CDR2 YFSETQ. The J segment lost 6 bases and the V segment lost 4 bases, leaving 11 bases of the junction unmatched. The CDR3 extends over 16 amino acids. Supplemented by reference TRBV5-1 and TRBJ2-3, the full variable domain reads KAGVTQTPRYLIKTRGQQVTLSCSPISGHRSVSWYQQTPGQGLQFLFEYFSETQRNKGNFPGRFSGRQFSNSRSEMNVSTLELGDSALYLCASSPMTGGKEDTQYFGPGTRLTVL.

CDR3 in amino acids: CSALRGLDYGYTF. CDR3 coding DNA: TGCAGCGCACTCAGGGGGCTGGACTATGGCTACACCTTC. The rearrangement uses TRBV29-1 and TRBJ1-2; 8 nucleotides line up with TRBD1. CDR3 length equals 13 residues. Looked up from germline, CDR1 is SQVTM and CDR2 is ANQGSEA. Trimming at V came to 7 bases and at J to 3 bases, leaving 7 bases not matched to a gene.